Given below is one T cell receptor beta chain in context. The germline V gene has CDR1 WNHNN and CDR2 SYGVQD (reference sequence). This CDR3 spans 16 amino acids. V lost 8 bases and J lost 5; bases outside the gene matches: 11. Under the authors' procedure: Estimates of nucleated cell counts were drawn from the amplification of reference gene primers. Sequenced by immunoSEQ multiplex PCR; TCRdb stores in-frame clones only, minus some. That table gives V, J and clone size, and the DNA gave D and trimming. The table shows 55,000 to 65,000 clones, with 70% to 85% occurring only once. This entry comes from a study of blood T cell repertoires in COVID-19. About the research overall: Collection of acute and convalescent COVID-19 samples took place in the United States, Italy and Spain. From T cells, B-cell-depleted T cells, or PBMCs came the material, which was cDNA or gDNA.

This rearrangement joins TRBV10-1 to TRBJ1-5; 11 nucleotides line up with TRBD1. Specimen: peripheral blood. The sequence came from a woman aged 55-69 years with acute or convalescent COVID-19. The CDR3 loop reads CASHSKGTGGHQPQHF. CDR3 bases: TGCGCCAGCCATTCAAAGGGGACAGGGGGACATCAGCCCCAGCATTTT.